This T cell receptor (beta chain) was observed in a study of CD8 T cells in ankylosing spondylitis. This CDR3 spans 19 amino acids. The trim removed 2 bases at V and 0 bases at J, leaving 11 bases unmatched. This clonotype has just one count. What it binds is unknown. TCR beta libraries were made by quantitative 5'-RACE with molecular barcodes. TCRdb re-called the 5' RACE reads through MiXCR, storing one row per CDR3 protein. Counted here are hundreds of thousands of distinct CDR3 sequences, roughly 20% occurring once; the ten biggest clones make up around 7.8%. The study, taken as a whole, reports: Seven to nine highly homologous variants made up a TCR beta motif that seemed to typify ankylosing spondylitis blood. Before this, some motif variants had been reported in reactive arthritis synovial fluid and blood. Clones linked with disease were CD8+ and fairly uncommon in the peripheral blood.

Source material: blood, either unsorted or a sorted T cell fraction (not recorded which). The clonotype was recovered from a male donor with ankylosing spondylitis or in good health (not recorded which). The chain combines TRBV12-3 or TRBV12-4 with TRBJ2-2; TRBD1 matches 8 bases. CDR3 residues: CASSLTTGAPTSNTGELFF. CDR3 DNA: TGTGCCAGCAGTTTAACGACAGGGGCCCCTACCTCGAACACCGGGGAGCTGTTTTTT.